The entry below describes one TCR beta chain. Its antigen target is currently unknown. Per-base quality was not reported, and no clone a single base away is much larger than it. TCR CDR3 regions were amplified from genomic DNA by multiplex PCR using the deep immunoSEQ assay. Genomic DNA extracted from each cell subset was distributed evenly over all wells of several immunoSEQ 96-well plates, and each plate served as one replicate. For sorted subsets, each replicate PCR was loaded with about 0.2 ug genomic DNA, equivalent to approximately 27,000 T cell genomes. Purified libraries were measured with a Qubit 3.0 fluorometer, size-checked on a Bioanalyzer 2100, and measured again with the KAPA Library Quantification kit. A separate single-read 150-cycle Illumina NextSeq 550 flow cell was used to sequence each immunoSEQ 96-well plate. Under the source paper's analysis protocol: Because the immunoSEQ output included only junctional sequences and no quality scores, the filtering could not be the same as the filtering used for full-length reads. Sequences were annotated with PyIR, a Python wrapper for IgBLAST v1.9, using IMGT germline references to assign V/J genes and CDR3. Reads were removed for weak V/J assignments (E-value above 1e-6), missing CDR3, stop codons, out-of-frame junctions, or ambiguous translated residues. A V3J clonotype was defined by an identical inferred V gene, J gene, and CDR3 amino acid sequence. Percentage overlap between repertoires was computed as shared unique clonotypes divided by the size of the smaller repertoire. Three approaches were used to assess repertoire richness: RTK rarefaction, the Chao1 estimator, and Recon v2.1 estimates of unobserved clonotypes. Generation probabilities were computed with OLGA for all TCRbeta clonotypes obtained by the gDNA method from a handful of donors. The clones in this table, taken by TCRdb from immuneACCESS, are in-frame only. Not every clone is retained; where verified, under half of the shortfall comes from an unresolved V gene, and the cause of the rest is unknown. That table furnishes V, J and clone size, whereas the DNA furnished D and trimming. Recorded for this sample are 2 million to 3 million clones; roughly 93% of them occurred a single time. Of the sample, approximately 0.37% is held by the ten largest clones.

The data were obtained in a study of shared clonotypes between healthy human individuals (dated by TCRdb to 2020 to 2021). Some background on the complete study: The cohort comprised a couple of women and a few men aged 18 to 49 years. For each donor, CD4 naive and CD4 memory were each given three plates, CD8 naive was given two plates, and CD8 memory was given one plate. To estimate repertoire size and how much clonotype sharing occurs between individuals, the study deeply sequenced the blood TCR repertoires of roughly 5 healthy adults. Different laboratories and diverse techniques were used to prepare libraries and sequence TCR repertoires, to increase sequencing depth and limit assay-specific biases. Per donor, leukapheresis produced somewhere between about 0.94 and 9 billion PBMCs. The investigation overall reported the following: Compared with non-shared clonotypes, clonotypes shared by all four sorted-subset donors had higher generation probabilities. Pairwise subsampling led to the expectation that sequencing depth would affect the degree of clonotype sharing among donors. Naive subsets generally had larger estimated clonotype richness than memory subsets. When a handful of donors were compared, the shared fraction of clonotypes was about 5.2% for naive CD4, roughly 3.3% for naive CD8, roughly 2.3% for memory CD4, and less than 0.45% for memory CD8. Rarefaction of sorted-subset datasets indicated incomplete sequencing despite the large sequencing depth. The small number of donors limited the genetic and exposure-history diversity represented. Sampling was restricted to blood, and TCR repertoires in tissue are likely to differ from TCR repertoires in blood.

The donors were healthy, HIV-negative adults who had no recently reported acute infections or vaccinations. Every donor was a Caucasian adult residing in Nashville, Tennessee, USA. CD4+ T cells were enriched by magnetic negative selection, after which naive cells were positively selected on CD45RA and the negative fraction was taken as the memory subset. Blood was collected by leukapheresis, and PBMCs were isolated by Ficoll-Histopaque density gradient centrifugation and then cryopreserved in liquid nitrogen vapor phase. Purity and quantity of every magnetically sorted T cell population were checked by analytical flow cytometry. Each sorted fraction had its genomic DNA isolated and then quantified by UV absorbance on a Nanodrop 2000c. The germline V gene provides CDR1 SGHRS and CDR2 YFSETQ. From the cysteine up to the phenylalanine, the CDR3 has a length of 13 residues. Only CDR3 DNA remains: 39 bases, in frame from the first base. From V the trimming removes 7 bases and from J it removes 4 bases, while the gene matches leave 8 bases of the junction unaccounted for.

The source is a man younger than 30 in good health. Some clones in this sample may be carry-over from other donors' samples. The sample consisted of naive CD4+ T cells from PBMCs. What the cell subset or site label conveys for this sample: CD45RA+ positively selected. Here the chain combines TRBV5-1 and TRBJ2-7, and TRBD1 matches 7 of the central bases. The CDR3 is CASGETGRYEQYF. DNA sequence: TGCGCCAGCGGGGAGACAGGGCGGTACGAGCAGTACTTC.